Listed below are T cell receptor beta chains from one sample, sequenced in a study of vaccination effects on CD4 cells after COVID-19. These receptors' targets are unknown. TCRdb's table, derived via immunoSEQ multiplex PCR, lists solely in-frame clones and lacks some. The sample records about 38,000 clones, roughly 76% being singletons. The sample was CD4+ T cells from PBMCs cultured with SARS-CoV-2 spike peptides, taken before COVID-19 vaccination. These receptor sequences come from a human donor who received a COVID-19 vaccine. Each CDR3 is given with its conserved first and last residue. D genes are given only for firm matches. Size values are once, few and many counts, or a class for expanded clones, and some rows have none.

J gene,CDR3 length,clone size,D gene,V gene,CDR3 protein,CDR3 DNA
TRBJ2-5,15,-,TRBD2,TRBV27,CASHPGGRAHETQYF,TGTGCCAGCCACCCTGGGGGGAGGGCCCACGAGACCCAGTACTTC
TRBJ1-5,14,-,-,TRBV3-1/TRBV3-2,CASSQSALGQPQHF,TGTGCCAGCAGCCAATCGGCCCTTGGTCAGCCCCAGCATTTT
TRBJ2-2,16,-,TRBD1,TRBV28,CASRPTGQGGTGELFF,TGTGCCAGCAGACCGACGGGACAGGGAGGCACCGGGGAGCTGTTTTTT
TRBJ2-1,15,-,-,TRBV7-9,CASSLGGTRYNEQFF,TGTGCCAGCAGCTTAGGTGGGACACGCTACAATGAGCAGTTCTTC
TRBJ2-7,11,-,-,TRBV28,CASSSNYEQYF,TGTGCCAGCAGCTCTAATTACGAGCAGTACTTC
TRBJ1-2,13,-,-,TRBV12-3/TRBV12-4,CASSLDRAGGYTF,TGTGCCAGCAGTTTAGACAGGGCGGGGGGCTACACCTTC
TRBJ2-3,16,-,TRBD1,TRBV7-9,CASSSLWTGSTDTQYF,TGTGCCAGCAGCTCTCTATGGACAGGGTCGACAGATACGCAGTATTTT
TRBJ2-5,14,-,-,TRBV4-2,CASSPEGDSVAQYF,TGTGCCAGCAGCCCCGAGGGAGATTCGGTAGCCCAGTACTTC
TRBJ2-1,17,-,TRBD2,TRBV3-1/TRBV3-2,CASSQEGLAGGYNEQFF,TGTGCCAGCAGCCAAGAGGGACTAGCGGGGGGGTACAATGAGCAGTTCTTC
TRBJ2-1,15,-,TRBD2,TRBV7-2,CASSSGGAGYNEQFF,TGTGCCAGCAGCTCGGGGGGTGCTGGCTACAATGAGCAGTTCTTC
TRBJ2-3,11,-,-,TRBV20-1,CSALKADTQYF,TGCAGTGCCCTAAAGGCAGATACGCAGTATTTT
TRBJ1-1,15,-,-,TRBV18,CASSPSTTRGTEAFF,TGTGCCAGCTCACCTTCGACAACTCGAGGGACTGAAGCTTTCTTT
TRBJ1-2,17,-,-,TRBV28,CASRIPGPAGNNYGYTF,TGTGCCAGCAGGATACCGGGTCCCGCAGGGAATAACTATGGCTACACCTTC
TRBJ1-1,13,-,TRBD1,TRBV10-3,CAISFQGDNEAFF,TGTGCCATCAGCTTCCAGGGGGATAATGAAGCTTTCTTT
TRBJ2-5,17,-,TRBD2,TRBV5-4,CASSLMLAGVQWETQYF,TGTGCCAGCAGCTTGATGTTAGCGGGGGTGCAATGGGAGACCCAGTACTTC
TRBJ2-7,13,-,TRBD1,TRBV12-3/TRBV12-4,CASSADRGYEQYF,TGTGCCAGCAGTGCCGACAGGGGCTACGAGCAGTACTTC
TRBJ1-1,15,-,-,TRBV5-5,CASTIDPGLGSEAFF,TGTGCCAGCACCATCGACCCGGGGCTGGGGAGTGAAGCTTTCTTT
TRBJ2-7,12,-,-,TRBV30,CAWSLTRYEQYF,TGTGCCTGGAGTCTAACTAGGTACGAGCAGTACTTC
TRBJ2-2,14,-,-,TRBV6-5,CASRRQLNTGELFF,TGTGCCAGCAGGAGACAGCTGAACACCGGGGAGCTGTTTTTT
TRBJ2-7,13,few,-,TRBV6-5,CASTNRAAGEQYF,TGTGCCAGCACAAATAGGGCGGCGGGGGAGCAGTACTTC
TRBJ2-1,15,few,TRBD2,TRBV7-2,CASRKTSGIRHEQFF,TGTGCCAGCAGGAAGACTAGCGGGATAAGGCATGAGCAGTTCTTC
TRBJ1-2,10,few,-,TRBV30,CAWSLNGYTF,TGTGCCTGGAGTCTCAACGGCTACACCTTC
TRBJ2-2,11,-,-,TRBV21-1,CASSAGVGPLF,TGTGCCAGCAGCGCCGGGGTCGGACCCCTCTTT
TRBJ1-1,13,-,-,TRBV19,CASRNGRDTEAFF,TGTGCCAGTAGAAACGGTCGGGACACTGAAGCTTTCTTT
TRBJ2-5,13,-,TRBD2,TRBV30,CAWSVLAEETQYF,TGTGCCTGGAGTGTGCTAGCGGAAGAGACCCAGTACTTC
TRBJ1-2,15,-,TRBD1,TRBV28,CASSSGGTGFVGYTF,TGTGCCAGCAGTTCGGGCGGGACAGGGTTTGTTGGCTACACCTTC
TRBJ1-1,14,-,TRBD1,TRBV7-2,CASSYDRGNTEAFF,TGTGCCAGCAGCTACGACAGGGGGAACACTGAAGCTTTCTTT
TRBJ2-2,19,-,TRBD2,TRBV7-2,CASSLGALAGAKNTGELFF,TGTGCCAGCAGCTTAGGGGCACTAGCGGGGGCCAAAAACACCGGGGAGCTGTTTTTT
TRBJ2-4,15,-,TRBD1,TRBV27,CASSRGRGMVNIQYF,TGTGCCAGCAGTAGGGGGCGAGGTATGGTAAACATTCAGTACTTC
TRBJ1-1,15,-,-,TRBV5-4,CASSLDRDVNTEAFF,TGTGCCAGCAGCTTGGACAGGGATGTGAACACTGAAGCTTTCTTT
TRBJ1-6,16,few,-,TRBV6-1,CASSEKGFGLGAPLHF,TGTGCCAGCAGTGAGAAGGGTTTTGGCCTCGGGGCACCCCTCCACTTT
TRBJ1-1,14,once,TRBD1,TRBV18,CASYWGQGNTEAFF,TGTGCCAGCTACTGGGGACAGGGGAACACTGAAGCTTTCTTT
TRBJ1-2,14,few,-,TRBV6-4,CASSDHRVRYGYTF,TGTGCCAGCAGTGACCACAGGGTACGGTATGGCTACACCTTC
TRBJ2-2,15,-,-,TRBV7-9,CASSRRAGYTGELFF,TGTGCCAGCAGTCGTAGGGCCGGTTACACCGGGGAGCTGTTTTTT
TRBJ1-4,11,few,-,TRBV6-6,CASSYREKLFF,TGTGCCAGCAGTTACAGAGAAAAACTGTTTTTT
TRBJ2-1,15,-,TRBD1,TRBV19,CADHTGTVGYNEQFF,TGTGCCGACCACACCGGGACAGTTGGCTACAATGAGCAGTTCTTC
TRBJ2-7,14,few,-,TRBV10-3,CAISESPRAYEQYF,TGTGCCATCAGTGAGTCCCCTCGGGCCTACGAGCAGTACTTC
TRBJ1-2,14,-,-,TRBV11-1,CASSLGTEVLGYTF,TGTGCCAGCAGCTTAGGGACAGAGGTTCTTGGCTACACCTTC
TRBJ2-5,13,-,-,TRBV5-1,CASSSDMLETQYF,TGCGCCAGCAGCTCCGACATGTTAGAGACCCAGTACTTC
TRBJ2-7,16,-,TRBD2,TRBV7-2,CASSTRQRGKADEQYF,TGTGCCAGCAGCACCCGCCAGCGGGGGAAGGCGGACGAGCAGTACTTC
TRBJ1-2,14,-,-,TRBV15,CATSRVDSNYGYTF,TGTGCCACCAGCAGAGTTGACAGCAACTATGGCTACACCTTC
TRBJ1-5,15,few,TRBD1,TRBV7-8,CASSLLGQGRGPQHF,TGTGCCAGCAGCTTATTAGGACAGGGAAGAGGGCCCCAGCATTTT
TRBJ1-4,14,-,TRBD1,TRBV6-1,CASSEQGEWEKLFF,TGTGCCAGCAGTGAACAGGGGGAGTGGGAAAAACTGTTTTTT
TRBJ2-6,15,many,-,TRBV6-5,CASSYSESGANVLTF,TGTGCCAGCAGTTATTCGGAATCTGGGGCCAACGTCCTGACTTTC
TRBJ2-5,15,-,TRBD1,TRBV6-5,CASSRDRAGGETQYF,TGTGCCAGCAGCCGGGACAGGGCGGGCGGAGAGACCCAGTACTTC
TRBJ1-2,14,-,TRBD1,TRBV5-1,CASSFSGQGSGYTF,TGCGCCAGCAGCTTTTCCGGACAGGGCTCGGGCTACACCTTC
TRBJ2-7,13,-,-,TRBV5-6,CASSLAWTDEQYF,TGTGCCAGCAGCTTGGCCTGGACAGACGAGCAGTACTTC
TRBJ1-3,15,once,TRBD1,TRBV3-1/TRBV3-2,CASTLTGGAGNTIYF,TGTGCCAGCACCCTCACAGGGGGCGCGGGAAACACCATATATTTT